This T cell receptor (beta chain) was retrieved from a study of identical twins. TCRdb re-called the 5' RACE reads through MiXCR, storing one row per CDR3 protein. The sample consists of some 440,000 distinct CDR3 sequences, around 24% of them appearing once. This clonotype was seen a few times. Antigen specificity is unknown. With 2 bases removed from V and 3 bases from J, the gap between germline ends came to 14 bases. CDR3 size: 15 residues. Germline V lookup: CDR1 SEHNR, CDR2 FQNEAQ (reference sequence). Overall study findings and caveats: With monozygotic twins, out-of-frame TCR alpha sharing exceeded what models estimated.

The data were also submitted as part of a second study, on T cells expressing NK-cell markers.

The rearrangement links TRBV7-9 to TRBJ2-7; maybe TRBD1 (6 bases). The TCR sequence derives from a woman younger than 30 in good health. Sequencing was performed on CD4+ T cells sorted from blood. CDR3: CASSLKVADSYEQYF. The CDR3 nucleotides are TGTGCCAGCAGCTTAAAGGTGGCGGACAGCTACGAGCAGTACTTC. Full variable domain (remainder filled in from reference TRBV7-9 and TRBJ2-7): DTGVSQNPRHKITKRGQNVTFRCDPISEHNRLYWYRQTLGQGPEFLTYFQNEAQLEKSRLLSDRFSAERPKGSFSTLEIQRTEQGDSAMYLCASSLKVADSYEQYFGPGTRLTVT.